The 2 T cell receptor beta chains in this list originate from one sample, sequenced in a study of OX40 agonist ivuxolimab in advanced cancers. Some clones are missing from TCRdb's copy, which holds only in-frame ones; the method was immunoSEQ multiplex PCR. The sample shows approximately 11,000 clones, approximately 75% of them seen only once. The source material was CD4+ or CD8+ T cells sorted from blood, sampled in a trial of the OX40 agonist ivuxolimab. These receptors originate from an adult with an advanced solid tumor such as melanoma, head and neck, liver or kidney cancer.

The V call is TRBV4-1, the J call TRBJ2-1; 10 bases are a match to TRBD2. Germline CDR1 is MGHRA and CDR2 is YSYEKL. There are 19 residues in the CDR3. J gave up 8 bases and V 5 bases, and 21 bases lay outside the gene matches. CDR3 sequence: CASSSGGRASGGAYDEQFF. The CDR3 DNA is TGCGCCAGCAGCTCGGGCGGCAGGGCCAGCGGGGGGGCCTATGATGAGCAGTTCTTC.

The V call is TRBV9, the J call TRBJ2-1; D remains unclear. This CDR3 region has 15 residues. The V and J ends lost 0 bases and 4 bases respectively, with 11 bases between them. Germline V lookup: CDR1 SGDLS, CDR2 YYNGEE. CDR3 loop: CASSVDTGGYNEQFF. Written as DNA, the CDR3 is TGTGCCAGCAGCGTAGACACGGGTGGATACAATGAGCAGTTCTTC. Full variable domain (rest looked up from reference TRBV9 and TRBJ2-1): DSGVTQTPKHLITATGQRVTLRCSPRSGDLSVYWYQQSLDQGLQFLIQYYNGEERAKGNILERFSAQQFPDLHSELNLSSLELGDSALYFCASSVDTGGYNEQFFGPGTRLTVL.